This T cell receptor beta chain is drawn from a study of regulatory T cells in long-lasting Graves disease. This CDR3 comprises 14 residues. CDR1 and CDR2 (germline): PRHDT, FYEKMQ (reference sequence). V gave up 3 bases and J gave up 1 base, with 10 bases separating them. Documented time point: persistent/refractory GD, antithyroid drugs over 5 years with positive TRAb. Isolated PBMC RNA provided the starting material for the TCR library. Recruitment took place at an endocrinology department in Xi'an, China. The sample holds a few counts of this clonotype. Sequencing libraries for TCR beta were prepared with iRepertoire HTBI primers and Arm-PCR of CDR3 regions. Using its own MiXCR run on the multiplex PCR reads, TCRdb lists one record per CDR3 protein. This table holds around 460,000 distinct CDR3 sequences, about 22% found once.

The chain joins TRBV13 to TRBJ2-7; D is undetermined. The specimen was peripheral blood mononuclear cells (PBMCs), collected when the disease was refractory, from a patient treated with antithyroid drugs. This sequence originates from a female donor with Graves disease. The DNA of the CDR3 is TGTGCCAGCAGCTTTTTGGGCGGATCCTACGAGCAGTACTTC. Protein product: CASSFLGGSYEQYF.